This T cell receptor (beta chain) was sequenced in a study of blood T cell repertoires in COVID-19. Germline V lookup: CDR1 SGHTA, CDR2 FQGNSA. Trimming shortened V by 1 base and J by 10 bases, and 10 bases separated the two germline ends. The CDR3 totals 12 residues. Assay used: immunoSEQ multiplex PCR; TCRdb lists only in-frame clones, some missing. The data hold about 440,000 clones, with more than 85% observed a single time. This TCR was sampled from a woman in her twenties or thirties with acute or convalescent COVID-19. The chain is built from TRBV7-2 and TRBJ1-1; D gene uncertain. The sample was peripheral blood. The CDR3 sequence: CASSLVTILAFF. The CDR3 bases are TGTGCCAGCAGCTTAGTGACAATTTTAGCTTTCTTT.